Described below is a single TCR beta chain sequence and its context. Measured with immunoSEQ multiplex PCR; TCRdb has only the in-frame clones, and not every one. The sample yields 2.5 million or so clones, roughly 92% seen once. This sample is part of a study of shared clonotypes between healthy human individuals. Germline V gives CDR1 LNHDA, CDR2 SQIVND (reference sequence). Trimming took off 7 bases at V and 4 bases at J, with 11 bases between the two ends. This CDR3 has 14 residues. This chain joins TRBV19 and TRBJ2-6; perhaps TRBD2 as D (5 bases). This sequence was found in a man aged 18-30 years in good health. The specimen was naive CD4+ T cells sorted from blood. The subset is: CD45RA+ positively selected. The CDR3 spells CASTKGAGANVLTF. CDR3 bases: TGTGCCAGTACCAAGGGAGCCGGGGCCAACGTCCTGACTTTC.